This T cell receptor beta chain was sequenced during a study of early T cells in non-severe SARS-CoV-2 infection. Each single cDNA molecule received a unique molecular identifier. TCRdb passed the 5' RACE reads through MiXCR, listing each CDR3 protein once. The repertoire holds under 65,000 distinct CDR3 sequences, with around 12% as singletons. The V segment lost 3 bases and the J segment 3 bases; nucleotides outside the gene matches: 0. This CDR3 spans 13 amino acids. Germline loops: CDR1 SQVTM, CDR2 ANQGSEA. Sequenced input: whole blood. The chain couples TRBV29-1 to TRBJ2-3; 10 positions match TRBD1. This receptor was taken from an adult who was a healthcare worker with PCR-confirmed SARS-CoV-2 infection or an uninfected control (not recorded which). The CDR3 loop reads CSVEGQGTDTQYF. The CDR3 DNA reads as TGCAGCGTTGAGGGACAGGGGACAGATACGCAGTATTTT.